This T cell receptor beta chain is from a study of T cells after yellow fever vaccination. This clonotype appeared many times. Its target is unknown. Study-level points and caveats: Bulk-population clonotypes that are abundant could appear as contaminants in FACS-sorted repertoires.

The V gene lost 4 bases and the J gene lost 3 bases, with 14 bases spanning the gap. The CDR3 has 15 residues. Germline V gives CDR1 MNHNY, CDR2 SVGAGI (reference sequence). Template switching by 5'RACE produced TCR cDNA, adding a universal primer site and UMIs. TCRdb reprocessed the 5' RACE reads with MiXCR, giving one entry per CDR3 protein. Of 180,000 or so distinct CDR3 sequences in the sample, 11% were seen once. The rearrangement uses TRBV6-6 and TRBJ2-3, with TRBD2 as a possible D gene (5 bases). The material was CD8+ T cells sorted from PBMCs, obtained 15 days after the yellow fever booster vaccination. This receptor was identified in a man aged 18 to 29 who received the YFV17D yellow fever vaccine. CDR3 bases: TGTGCCAGCAGTTCTACTGCGGGCCGGACAGATACGCAGTATTTT. Translated: CASSSTAGRTDTQYF.